These 5 T cell receptor beta chains share one sample of origin, sequenced in a study of patients and donors after allogeneic stem cell transplantation (dated by TCRdb to between 2020 and 2021). Receptor amplification or capture employed RT-PCR. TCRdb names NextSeq 550 as the instrument used. TCRdb trimmed public reads at Q25 via fastp, called clones via MiXCR and kept in-frame beta chains. Identical CDR3 proteins give one entry, which carries the most common genes and DNA. The sample table holds 70,000 to 95,000 distinct CDR3 sequences, of which roughly 4.9% were seen once. Jointly, the top ten make up 2.6% of the sample. Sequencing input: blood, either unsorted or a sorted T cell fraction (not recorded which). These receptors were collected from a human donor who was either an allogeneic HSCT recipient or a stem cell or donor lymphocyte infusion donor (not recorded which). It is not recorded whose cells these are; they may come from a transplant donor.

In its sample, this clonotype was seen many times. J is TRBJ2-1 and V is TRBV4-2; tentatively, D is TRBD1 or TRBD2 (5 bases each). Trimming took 1 base from V and 12 from J, leaving 13 bases between them. CDR1 is LGHNA and CDR2 is YNFKEQ in the germline V gene. There are 13 residues in the CDR3. The CDR3 bases are TGTGCCAGCAGCCAAGCGGGGACGCCCTGGCAGTTCTTC. Translating gives CASSQAGTPWQFF.

The chain carries TRBV10-3 and TRBJ1-5; 8 bases agree with TRBD1. Unmatched junction bases numbered 7, after V lost 3 bases and J lost 3 bases. This CDR3 is built from 16 residues. The germline V gene encodes CDR1 ENHRY and CDR2 SYGVKD. The chain's CDR3 is CAISDSGGRVNQPQHF. In DNA form, the CDR3 reads TGTGCCATCAGTGATTCAGGGGGCCGTGTCAATCAGCCCCAGCATTTT.

The sample holds many counts of this clonotype. V and J are TRBV27 and TRBJ2-1; TRBD2 is a possible D gene (5 bases). There are 13 residues in the CDR3. In germline, CDR1 is MNHEY, CDR2 SMNVEV (reference sequence). V lost 3 bases and J lost 7, with 10 bases in between. The CDR3 loop reads CASSFARRNEQFF. As DNA, the CDR3 is TGTGCCAGCAGTTTTGCCCGGAGGAATGAGCAGTTCTTC.

This clonotype was counted ten times or more. J is TRBJ2-1 and V is TRBV5-1; D might be TRBD2 (6 bases). Trimming shortened V by 1 base and J by 5 bases, and 13 bases separated the two germline ends. Germline CDR1 reads SGHRS; CDR2 reads YFSETQ. The CDR3 loop spans 15 amino acids. CDR3 loop: CASSLMASENNEQFF. The CDR3 nucleotides are TGCGCCAGCAGCTTGATGGCTAGCGAGAACAATGAGCAGTTCTTC.

This rearrangement joins TRBV7-9 to TRBJ1-4; D not resolved. Trimming shortened V by 9 bases and J by 1 base, and 18 bases separated the two germline ends. Germline CDR1 reads SEHNR; CDR2 reads FQNEAQ (reference sequence). This CDR3 is 16 amino acids long. DNA of the CDR3: TGTGCCAGTCTACCCCGGGCTTCAGGAACTAATGAAAAACTGTTTTTT. Protein: CASLPRASGTNEKLFF.